This TCR beta chain was sequenced in a study of T cell repertoires in cytomegalovirus infection. Study background: Both recently identified HLA-C-restricted and well-studied HLA-B-restricted CMV epitopes were used in the study. Indicated by public TCR beta signatures were CMV infection and matching HLA type. Overall study findings and caveats: There were carriers of CMV plus the relevant HLA, and cumulative public TCR beta family frequency identified them.

As regards this clonotype: The target antigen is unknown.

MiXCR, applied by TCRdb to the reads, yields one record per CDR3 protein. This repertoire shows some 480,000 distinct CDR3 sequences, 30% to 40% found once; its top ten account for roughly 16%. The CDR3 contains 13 residues. V shed 7 bases and J shed 2 bases, with 11 bases lying between them. This chain connects TRBV12-3 or TRBV12-4 to TRBJ1-2, with TRBD1 as a possible D gene (5 bases). The source of this sequence is a human donor in good health (CMV status not recorded). Some clones in this sample may be carry-over from other donors' samples. The specimen was cultured PBMCs, collected from culture after CMV antigen stimulation. CDR3 sequence: CASKPTGNYGYTF. The CDR3 DNA follows: TGTGCCAGCAAACCAACAGGAAACTATGGCTACACCTTC.